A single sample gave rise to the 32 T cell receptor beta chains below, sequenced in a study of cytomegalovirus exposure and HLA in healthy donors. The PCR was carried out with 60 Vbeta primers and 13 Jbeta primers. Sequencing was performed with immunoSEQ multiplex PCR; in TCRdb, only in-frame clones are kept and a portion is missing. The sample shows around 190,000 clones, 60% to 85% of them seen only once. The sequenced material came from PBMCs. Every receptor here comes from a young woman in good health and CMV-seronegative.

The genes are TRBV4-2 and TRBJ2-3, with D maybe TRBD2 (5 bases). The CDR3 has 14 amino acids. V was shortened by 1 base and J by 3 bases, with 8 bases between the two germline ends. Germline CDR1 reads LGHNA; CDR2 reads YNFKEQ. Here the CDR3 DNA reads TGTGCCAGCAGCCAAGGAGGGCAGACAGATACGCAGTATTTT. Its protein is CASSQGGQTDTQYF.

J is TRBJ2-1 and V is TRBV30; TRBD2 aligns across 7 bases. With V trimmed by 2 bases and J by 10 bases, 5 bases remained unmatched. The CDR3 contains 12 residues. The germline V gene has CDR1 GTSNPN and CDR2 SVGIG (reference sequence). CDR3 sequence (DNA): TGTGCCTGGAGTAGACTAGCTGCCGAGCAGTTCTTC. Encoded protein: CAWSRLAAEQFF.

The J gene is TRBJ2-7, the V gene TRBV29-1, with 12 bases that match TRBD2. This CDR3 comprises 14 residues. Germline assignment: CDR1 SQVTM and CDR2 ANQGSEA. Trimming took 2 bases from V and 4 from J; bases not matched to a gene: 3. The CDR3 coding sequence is TGCAGCGTTGAAACTAGCGGGGGGCCTTACGAGCAGTACTTC. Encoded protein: CSVETSGGPYEQYF.

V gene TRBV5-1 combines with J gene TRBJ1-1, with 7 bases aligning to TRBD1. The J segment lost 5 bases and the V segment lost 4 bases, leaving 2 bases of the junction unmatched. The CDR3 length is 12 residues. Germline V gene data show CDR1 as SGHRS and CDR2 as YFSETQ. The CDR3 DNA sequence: TGCGCCAGCAGCCAACAGGGGACTGAAGCTTTCTTT. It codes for CASSQQGTEAFF. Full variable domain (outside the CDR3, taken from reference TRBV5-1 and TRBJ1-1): KAGVTQTPRYLIKTRGQQVTLSCSPISGHRSVSWYQQTPGQGLQFLFEYFSETQRNKGNFPGRFSGRQFSNSRSEMNVSTLELGDSALYLCASSQQGTEAFFGQGTRLTVV.

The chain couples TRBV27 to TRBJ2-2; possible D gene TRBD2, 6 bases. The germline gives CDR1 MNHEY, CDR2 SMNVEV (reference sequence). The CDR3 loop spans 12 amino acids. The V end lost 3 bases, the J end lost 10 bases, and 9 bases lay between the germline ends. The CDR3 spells CASSLRDQELFF. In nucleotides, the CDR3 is TGTGCCAGCAGTTTGCGGGACCAGGAGCTGTTTTTT.

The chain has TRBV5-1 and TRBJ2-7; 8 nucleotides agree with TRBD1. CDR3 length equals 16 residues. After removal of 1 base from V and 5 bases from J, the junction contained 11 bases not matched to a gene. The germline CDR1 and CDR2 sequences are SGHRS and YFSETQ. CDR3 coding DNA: TGCGCCAGCAGCTTGAGGATTACAGGGGGGTTCGACGAGCAGTACTTC. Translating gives CASSLRITGGFDEQYF.

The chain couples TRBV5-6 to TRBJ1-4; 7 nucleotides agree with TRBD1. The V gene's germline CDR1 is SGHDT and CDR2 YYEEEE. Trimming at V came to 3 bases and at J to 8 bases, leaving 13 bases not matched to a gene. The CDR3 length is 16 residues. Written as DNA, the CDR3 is TGTGCCAGCAGCTCTAAAAATGACAGGGCGGGGGAAAAACTGTTTTTT. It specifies CASSSKNDRAGEKLFF.

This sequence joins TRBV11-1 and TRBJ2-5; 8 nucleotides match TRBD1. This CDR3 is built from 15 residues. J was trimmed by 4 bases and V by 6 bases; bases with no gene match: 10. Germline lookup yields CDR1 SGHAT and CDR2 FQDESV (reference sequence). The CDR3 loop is CASRKDRERGETQYF. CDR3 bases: TGTGCCAGCAGAAAGGACAGGGAAAGGGGAGAGACCCAGTACTTC. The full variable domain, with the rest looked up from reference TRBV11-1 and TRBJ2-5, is EAEVAQSPRYKITEKSQAVAFWCDPISGHATLYWYRQILGQGPELLVQFQDESVVDDSQLPKDRFSAERLKGVDSTLKIQPAELGDSAMYLCASRKDRERGETQYFGPGTRLLVL.

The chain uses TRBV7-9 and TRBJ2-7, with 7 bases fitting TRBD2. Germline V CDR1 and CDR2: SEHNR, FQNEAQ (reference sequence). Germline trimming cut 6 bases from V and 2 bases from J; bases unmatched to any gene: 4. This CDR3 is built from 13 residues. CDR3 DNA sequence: TGTGCCAGCAGGCTAGCGGAAACCTACGAGCAGTACTTC. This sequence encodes CASRLAETYEQYF.

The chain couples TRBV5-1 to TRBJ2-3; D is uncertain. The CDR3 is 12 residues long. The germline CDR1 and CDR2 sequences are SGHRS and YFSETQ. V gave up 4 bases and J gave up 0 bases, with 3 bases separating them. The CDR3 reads CASSLSTDTQYF. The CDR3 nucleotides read TGCGCCAGCAGCCTTAGCACAGATACGCAGTATTTT. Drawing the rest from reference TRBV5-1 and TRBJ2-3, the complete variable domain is KAGVTQTPRYLIKTRGQQVTLSCSPISGHRSVSWYQQTPGQGLQFLFEYFSETQRNKGNFPGRFSGRQFSNSRSEMNVSTLELGDSALYLCASSLSTDTQYFGPGTRLTVL.

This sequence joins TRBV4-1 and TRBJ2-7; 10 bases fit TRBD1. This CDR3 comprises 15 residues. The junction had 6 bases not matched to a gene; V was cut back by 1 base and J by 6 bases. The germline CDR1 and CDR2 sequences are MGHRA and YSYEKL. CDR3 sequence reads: CASSQAGTGVTEQYF. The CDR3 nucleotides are TGCGCCAGCAGCCAAGCCGGGACAGGGGTGACCGAGCAGTACTTC.

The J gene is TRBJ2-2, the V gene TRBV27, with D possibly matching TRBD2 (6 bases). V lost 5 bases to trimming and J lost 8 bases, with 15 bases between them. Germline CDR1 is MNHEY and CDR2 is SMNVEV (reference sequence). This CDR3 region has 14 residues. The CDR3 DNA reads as TGTGCCAGCAGTCTAAGCGGGCTAGGGGGGGAGCTGTTTTTT. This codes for CASSLSGLGGELFF.

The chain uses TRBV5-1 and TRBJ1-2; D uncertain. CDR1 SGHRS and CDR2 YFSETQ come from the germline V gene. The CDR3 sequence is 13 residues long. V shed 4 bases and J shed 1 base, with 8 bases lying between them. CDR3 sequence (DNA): TGCGCCAGCAGCAACCCAGATAACTATGGCTACACCTTC. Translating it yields CASSNPDNYGYTF.

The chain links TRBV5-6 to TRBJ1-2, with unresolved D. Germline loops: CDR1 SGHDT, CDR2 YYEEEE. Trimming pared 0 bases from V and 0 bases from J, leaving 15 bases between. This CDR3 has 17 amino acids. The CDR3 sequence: CASSLGGPTTTNYGYTF. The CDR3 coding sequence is TGTGCCAGCAGCTTGGGCGGCCCGACCACCACTAACTATGGCTACACCTTC.

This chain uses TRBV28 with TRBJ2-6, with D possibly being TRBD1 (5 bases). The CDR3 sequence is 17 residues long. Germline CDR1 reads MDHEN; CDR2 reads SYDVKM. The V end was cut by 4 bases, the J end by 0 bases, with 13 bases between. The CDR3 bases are TGTGCCAGCAGTTGGGGCTACCCTTCCTCTGGGGCCAACGTCCTGACTTTC. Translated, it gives CASSWGYPSSGANVLTF.

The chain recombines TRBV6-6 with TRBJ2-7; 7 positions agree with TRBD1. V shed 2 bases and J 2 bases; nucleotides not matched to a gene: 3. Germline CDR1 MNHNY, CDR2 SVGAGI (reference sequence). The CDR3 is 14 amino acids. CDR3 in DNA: TGTGCCAGCAGTTACCCTCAGGGGGCCTACGAGCAGTACTTC. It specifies CASSYPQGAYEQYF.

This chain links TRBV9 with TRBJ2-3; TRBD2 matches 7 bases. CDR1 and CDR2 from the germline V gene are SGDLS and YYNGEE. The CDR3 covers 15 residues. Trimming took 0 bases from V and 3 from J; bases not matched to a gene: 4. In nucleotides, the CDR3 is TGTGCCAGCAGCGTAGCTAGCGGAATTACAGATACGCAGTATTTT. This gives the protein CASSVASGITDTQYF.

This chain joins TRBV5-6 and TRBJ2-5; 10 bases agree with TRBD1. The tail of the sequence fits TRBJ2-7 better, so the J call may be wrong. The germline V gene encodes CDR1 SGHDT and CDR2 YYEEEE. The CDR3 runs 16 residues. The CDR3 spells CASNGVRDRGTYEQYF. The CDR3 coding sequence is TGTGCCAGCAACGGAGTCCGGGACAGGGGAACGTACGAGCAGTACTTC.

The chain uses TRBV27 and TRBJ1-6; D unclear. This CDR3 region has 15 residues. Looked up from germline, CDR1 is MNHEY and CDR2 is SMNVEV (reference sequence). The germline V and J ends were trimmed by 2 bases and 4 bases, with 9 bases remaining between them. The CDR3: CASSLGRRYNSPLHF. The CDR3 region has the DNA TGTGCCAGCAGTTTAGGTCGGAGGTATAATTCACCCCTCCACTTT.

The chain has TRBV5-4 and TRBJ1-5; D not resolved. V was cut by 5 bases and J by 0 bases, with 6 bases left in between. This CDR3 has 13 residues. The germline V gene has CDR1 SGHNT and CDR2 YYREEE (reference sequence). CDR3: CASSPDSNQPQHF. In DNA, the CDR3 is TGTGCCAGCAGTCCAGATAGCAATCAGCCCCAGCATTTT.

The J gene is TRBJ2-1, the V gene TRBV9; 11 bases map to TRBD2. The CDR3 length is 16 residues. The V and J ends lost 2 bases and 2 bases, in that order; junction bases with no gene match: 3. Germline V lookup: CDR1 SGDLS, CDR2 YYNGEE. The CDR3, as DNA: TGTGCCAGCAGCGTCCTAGCGGGGGGAACCTACAATGAGCAGTTCTTC. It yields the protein CASSVLAGGTYNEQFF.

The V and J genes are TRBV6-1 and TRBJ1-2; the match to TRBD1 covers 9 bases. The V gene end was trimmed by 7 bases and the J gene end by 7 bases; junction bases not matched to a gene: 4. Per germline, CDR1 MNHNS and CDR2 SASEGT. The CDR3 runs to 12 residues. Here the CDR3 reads CASIGQGFGYTF. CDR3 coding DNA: TGTGCCAGCATCGGACAGGGGTTTGGCTACACCTTC.

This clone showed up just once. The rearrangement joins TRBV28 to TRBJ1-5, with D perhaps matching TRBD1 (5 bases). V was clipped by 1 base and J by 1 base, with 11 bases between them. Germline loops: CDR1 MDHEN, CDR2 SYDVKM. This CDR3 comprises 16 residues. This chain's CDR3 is CASSLLGQGSNQPQHF. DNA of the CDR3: TGTGCCAGCAGTTTATTAGGGCAGGGAAGCAATCAGCCCCAGCATTTT.

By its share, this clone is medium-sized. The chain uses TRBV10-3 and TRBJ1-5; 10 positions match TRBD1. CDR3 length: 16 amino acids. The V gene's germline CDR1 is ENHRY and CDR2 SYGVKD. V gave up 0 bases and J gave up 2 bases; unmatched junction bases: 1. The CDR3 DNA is TGTGCCATCAGTGAGTCCGGGACAGGGGGCAATCAGCCCCAGCATTTT. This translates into CAISESGTGGNQPQHF.

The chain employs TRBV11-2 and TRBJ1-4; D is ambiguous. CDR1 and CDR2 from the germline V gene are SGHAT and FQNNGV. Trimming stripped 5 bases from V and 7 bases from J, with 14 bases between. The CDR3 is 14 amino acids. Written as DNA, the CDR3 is TGTGCCAGCAGCCTCTCACAGCTGAGTGAAAAACTGTTTTTT. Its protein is CASSLSQLSEKLFF.

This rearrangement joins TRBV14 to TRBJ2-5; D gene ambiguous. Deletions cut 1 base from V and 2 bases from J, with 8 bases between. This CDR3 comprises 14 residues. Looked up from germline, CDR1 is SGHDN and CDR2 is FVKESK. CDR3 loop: CASSQAGRQETQYF. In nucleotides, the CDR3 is TGTGCCAGCAGCCAAGCCGGTCGACAAGAGACCCAGTACTTC.

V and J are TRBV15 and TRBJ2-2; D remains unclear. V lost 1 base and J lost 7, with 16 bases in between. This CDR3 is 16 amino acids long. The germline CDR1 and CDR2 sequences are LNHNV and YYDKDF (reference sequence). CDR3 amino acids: CATSRGVSGNHGELFF. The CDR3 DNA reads TGTGCCACCAGCAGAGGCGTGTCGGGTAATCACGGGGAGCTGTTTTTT. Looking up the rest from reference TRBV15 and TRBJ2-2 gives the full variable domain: DAMVIQNPRYQVTQFGKPVTLSCSQTLNHNVMYWYQQKSSQAPKLLFHYYDKDFNNEADTPDNFQSRRPNTSFCFLDIRSPGLGDTAMYLCATSRGVSGNHGELFFGEGSRLTVL.

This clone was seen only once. CDR3 sequence reads: CSTRTGGTDTQYF. CDR3 sequence (DNA): TGCAGCACCCGGACAGGGGGCACAGATACGCAGTATTTT. The chain joins TRBV29-1 to TRBJ2-3, with TRBD1 identical over 9 bases. The CDR3 totals 13 residues. V shed 8 bases, J shed 1 base, and the junction held 4 bases outside the gene matches. Per germline, CDR1 SQVTM and CDR2 ANQGSEA.

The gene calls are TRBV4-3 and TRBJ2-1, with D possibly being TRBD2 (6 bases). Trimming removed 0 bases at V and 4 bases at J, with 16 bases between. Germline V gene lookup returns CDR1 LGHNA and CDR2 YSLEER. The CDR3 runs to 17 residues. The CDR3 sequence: CASSQESRDLPYNEQFF. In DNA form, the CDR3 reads TGCGCCAGCAGCCAAGAGTCCCGGGACTTGCCGTACAATGAGCAGTTCTTC.

The CDR3: CASSLESVRGETQYF. Written as DNA, the CDR3 is TGTGCCAGCAGCCTCGAGTCAGTCAGGGGGGAGACCCAGTACTTC. The rearrangement joins TRBV11-2 to TRBJ2-5, with 7 bases lining up with TRBD1. CDR3 length: 15 amino acids. Per the germline V gene, CDR1 is SGHAT and CDR2 is FQNNGV. With V trimmed by 5 bases and J by 5 bases, 11 bases remained unmatched.

The CDR3 is CASSSRENTEAFF. The DNA of the CDR3 is TGCGCCAGCAGCAGCAGGGAGAACACTGAAGCTTTCTTT. The chain employs TRBV5-1 and TRBJ1-1; TRBD1 might be the D (5 bases). With 4 bases removed from V and 1 base from J, the gap between germline ends came to 8 bases. This CDR3 is built from 13 residues. Germline CDR1 reads SGHRS; CDR2 reads YFSETQ.

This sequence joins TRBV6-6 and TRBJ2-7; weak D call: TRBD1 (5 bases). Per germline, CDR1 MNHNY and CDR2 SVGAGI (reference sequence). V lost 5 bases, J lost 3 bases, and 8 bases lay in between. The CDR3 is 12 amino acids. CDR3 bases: TGTGCCAGCAGTAAAGGGGTCTACGAGCAGTACTTC. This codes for CASSKGVYEQYF.